The source of this TCR beta chain is a study of tumor and adjacent non-tumor tissue in lung cancer. This sample's RNA came from whole unsorted tissue. Notes on the study in general: Significantly higher TCR diversity was found in tumor than normal lung.

Three rounds of nested PCR, following a modified ARM-PCR protocol, produced the TCRbeta library. MiXCR was run by TCRdb on the multiplex PCR reads, yielding one entry per CDR3 protein. The top ten hold 20% to 25% of the sample, which has under 140,000 distinct CDR3 sequences, 84% seen once. Germline CDR1 is MNHEY and CDR2 is SVGEGT. Trimming stripped 4 bases from V and 0 bases from J, with 13 bases between. The CDR3 spans 15 residues. On this clonotype itself: Its target is not known.

The source of this sequence is a man aged 65 to 85 with non-small cell lung cancer. This rearrangement joins TRBV6-2 or TRBV6-3 to TRBJ2-7; possibly TRBD2 for D (6 bases). What was sequenced was lung tumor tissue. CDR3 sequence reads: CASSSIAECSYEQYF. The CDR3 DNA sequence: TGTGCCAGCAGTTCCATAGCGGAGTGCTCCTACGAGCAGTACTTC.